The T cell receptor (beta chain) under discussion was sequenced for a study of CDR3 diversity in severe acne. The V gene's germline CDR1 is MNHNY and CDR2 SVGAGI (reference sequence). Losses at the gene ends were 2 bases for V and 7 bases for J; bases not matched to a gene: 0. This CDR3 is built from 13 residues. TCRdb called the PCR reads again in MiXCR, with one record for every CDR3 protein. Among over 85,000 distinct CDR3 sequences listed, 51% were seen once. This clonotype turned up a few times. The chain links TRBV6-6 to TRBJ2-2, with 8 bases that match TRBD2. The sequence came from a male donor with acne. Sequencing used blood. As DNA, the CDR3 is TGTGCCAGCAGTTACGCGGGAGGCGGGGAGCTGTTTTTT. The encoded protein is CASSYAGGGELFF.